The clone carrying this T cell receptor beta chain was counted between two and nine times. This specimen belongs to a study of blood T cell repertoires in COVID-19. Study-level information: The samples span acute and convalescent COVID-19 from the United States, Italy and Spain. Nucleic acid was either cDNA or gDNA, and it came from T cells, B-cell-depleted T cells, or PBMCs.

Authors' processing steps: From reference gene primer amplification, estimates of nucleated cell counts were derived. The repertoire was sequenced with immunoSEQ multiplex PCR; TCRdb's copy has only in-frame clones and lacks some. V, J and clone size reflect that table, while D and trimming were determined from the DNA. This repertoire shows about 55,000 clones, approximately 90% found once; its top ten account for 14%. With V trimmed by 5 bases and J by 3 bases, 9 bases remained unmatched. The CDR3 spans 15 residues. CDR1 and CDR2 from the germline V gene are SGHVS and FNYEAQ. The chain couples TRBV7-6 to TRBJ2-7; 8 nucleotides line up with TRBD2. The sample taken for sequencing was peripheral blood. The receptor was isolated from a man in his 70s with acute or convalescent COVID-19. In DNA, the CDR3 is TGTGCCAGCAGCCCGAGCGGGAGCCTACACTACGAGCAGTACTTC. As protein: CASSPSGSLHYEQYF.